The 4 T cell receptor beta chains presented below share a single source sample, sequenced in a study of prognosis after radiotherapy for stage I lung cancer (dated by TCRdb to the early 2020s). Data came from an Illumina HiSeq 3000. Two rounds of multiplex PCR on genomic DNA were used to amplify the TCR beta CDR3 region. The first PCR round used primers specific to each TRBV and TRBJ gene, and the primer sequences were filed in Chinese patent CN105087789A. The raw public data were reprocessed by TCRdb itself: fastp quality trimming at Q25, MiXCR clonotype calling, in-frame beta chains only. Under each unique CDR3 protein, matching rows form one entry showing the most common genes and DNA. The sample table holds around 21,000 distinct CDR3 sequences, of which over 45% were seen once. The ten largest clonotypes hold approximately 32% of the sample. The source material was PBMCs, sampled before or after stereotactic body radiation therapy (not recorded which). All receptors derive from a donor aged 50 or older with non-small cell lung cancer.

As for this clonotype: This likely stems from a read error, as it lies one base from a far larger clone. This rearrangement joins TRBV6-5 to TRBJ2-7; D possibly corresponds to TRBD1 (5 bases). This CDR3 is 16 amino acids long. Trimming shortened V by 6 bases and J by 3 bases, and 21 bases separated the two germline ends. Germline V gene sequence: CDR1 MNHEY, CDR2 SVGAGI. The CDR3 bases are TGTGCCAGCAGAGCTGACAGTGCCATATCGTTCTACGAGCAGTACTTC. Its translation: CASRADSAISFYEQYF.

This clonotype was seen a single time. A read error likely explains this, since a far larger clone differs by one base. This chain's CDR3 is CASSDTPASNEQYF. CDR3 bases: TGTGCCAGCAGCGATACCCCCGCGAGTAACGAGCAGTACTTC. This chain connects TRBV7-3 to TRBJ2-7, with unresolved D. This CDR3 is built from 14 residues. Trimming took off 5 bases at V and 5 bases at J, with 16 bases between the two ends. The germline CDR1 and CDR2 sequences are SGHTA and FQGTGA.

This clonotype was counted only a few times. A far larger clone lies a single base away; this is likely a read error. J is TRBJ2-5 and V is TRBV19; 8 bases fit TRBD2. TRBJ2-1 explains the end of the DNA better; the J call may be wrong. The CDR3 spans 14 residues. From germline, CDR1 is LNHDA and CDR2 SQIVND (reference sequence). The CDR3 loop reads CASSPYGAGDEQFF. CDR3 coding DNA: TGTGCCAGTAGTCCCTACGGAGCGGGGGATGAGCAGTTCTTC.

Worth noting for this clonotype: A read error may be the cause here, since a much bigger clone is one base away. This sequence joins TRBV6-2 or TRBV6-3 and TRBJ1-1; D is undetermined. The CDR3 covers 14 residues. The V and J ends lost 10 bases and 8 bases respectively, with 23 bases between them. The V gene's germline CDR1 is MNHEY and CDR2 SVGEGT. The CDR3 bases are TGTGCCAACCCCATTGGCGGTGGACCGGTGGAAGCTTTCTTT. Protein: CANPIGGGPVEAFF.